These T cell receptor beta chains were read from a single sample in a study of T cell responses to AZD1222 COVID-19 vaccine. Method: immunoSEQ multiplex PCR; TCRdb's copy keeps in-frame clones and lacks some. The table includes about 79,000 clones, about 84% detected once. The sample in question was peripheral blood, obtained on day 0 of AZD1222 vaccination. These TCRs come from an adult in good health. The CDR3 runs from the conserved cysteine through the conserved F or W. The D gene is left open where the match is weak.

D	V	J	CDR3
.	TRBV5-8	TRBJ1-5	CASSLGGIINQPQHF
.	TRBV6-6	TRBJ1-2	CASSNGDGYTF
TRBD1	TRBV7-6	TRBJ2-5	CASSFTGGSQGTQYF
.	TRBV4-1	TRBJ2-5	CASSQETVGLSLETQYF
.	TRBV7-9	TRBJ2-7	CASSADRKRDF
.	TRBV18	TRBJ1-1	CASSPPFTGEAFF
.	TRBV6-5	TRBJ2-2	CASSYSSRARTGELFF
.	TRBV7-9	TRBJ2-5	CASSLVGLQETQYF
.	TRBV7-9	TRBJ1-6	CASSQGTGGSPLHF
TRBD1	TRBV28	TRBJ1-2	CASSGTGYGYTF
.	TRBV21-1	TRBJ1-4	CASSKVKGSNEKLFF
TRBD1	TRBV19	TRBJ1-5	CASSDRASQPQHF